A single sample is the source of the 4 T cell receptor beta chains below, sequenced in a study of shared clonotypes between healthy human individuals. Naive CD8 populations comprised CD45RO-negative cells positively selected for CCR7, excluding terminally differentiated effector memory CD45RA+ cells. Data came from immunoSEQ multiplex PCR; TCRdb stores just in-frame clones and leaves some out. Here the sample spans a few hundred thousand clones, nearly 97% being singletons. The sample was naive CD8+ T cells sorted from blood. The source of these receptors is a woman aged 25 to 39 in good health.

The chain carries TRBV4-1 and TRBJ1-2, with TRBD1 as a possible D gene (5 bases). V lost 2 bases and J 7 bases, leaving 14 bases between the germline ends. The CDR3 has 14 residues. Germline V gives CDR1 MGHRA, CDR2 YSYEKL. The CDR3, as DNA: TGCGCCAGCAGCCAAATTGGGACTTCGGCTGGCTACACCTTC. This codes for CASSQIGTSAGYTF.

The J gene is TRBJ2-7, the V gene TRBV15; maybe TRBD1 (5 bases). This CDR3 comprises 16 residues. V was clipped by 3 bases and J by 4 bases, with 19 bases between them. The germline gives CDR1 LNHNV, CDR2 YYDKDF (reference sequence). The CDR3 coding sequence is TGTGCCACCAGCAGGGGCCCCGGACAAGGACATTACGAGCAGTACTTC. This gives the protein CATSRGPGQGHYEQYF.

This clone was observed a single time. The chain is built from TRBV28 and TRBJ2-5; perhaps TRBD2 as D (7 bases). Germline loops: CDR1 MDHEN, CDR2 SYDVKM. Trimming took off 5 bases at V and 6 bases at J, with 16 bases between the two ends. CDR3 length equals 14 residues. The CDR3 sequence: CASSPLGGHQTQYF. The CDR3 nucleotides are TGTGCCAGCAGTCCCCTCGGGGGGCATCAGACCCAGTACTTC.

This clone was detected once. The chain uses TRBV19 and TRBJ2-1, with TRBD2 identical over 8 bases. V lost 5 bases to trimming and J lost 0 bases; unmatched junction nucleotides: 12. Germline CDR1 and CDR2: LNHDA and SQIVND (reference sequence). The CDR3 covers 18 residues. CDR3 sequence: CASSPTSVQWSSYNEQFF. The CDR3 nucleotides are TGTGCCAGTAGTCCGACTAGCGTGCAGTGGAGCTCCTACAATGAGCAGTTCTTC.